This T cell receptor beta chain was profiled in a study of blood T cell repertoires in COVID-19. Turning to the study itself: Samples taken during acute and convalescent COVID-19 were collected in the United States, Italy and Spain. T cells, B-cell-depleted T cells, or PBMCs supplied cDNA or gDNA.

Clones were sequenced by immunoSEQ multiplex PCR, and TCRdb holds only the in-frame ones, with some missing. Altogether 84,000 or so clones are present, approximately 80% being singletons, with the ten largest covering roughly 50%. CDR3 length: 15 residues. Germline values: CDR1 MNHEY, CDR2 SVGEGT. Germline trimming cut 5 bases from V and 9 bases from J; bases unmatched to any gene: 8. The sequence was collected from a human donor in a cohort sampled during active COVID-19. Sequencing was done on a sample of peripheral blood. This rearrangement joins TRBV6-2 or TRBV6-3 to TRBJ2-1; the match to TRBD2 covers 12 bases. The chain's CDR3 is CASSGASGRAGEQFF. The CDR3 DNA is TGTGCCAGCAGTGGCGCTAGCGGGAGGGCCGGTGAGCAGTTCTTC.